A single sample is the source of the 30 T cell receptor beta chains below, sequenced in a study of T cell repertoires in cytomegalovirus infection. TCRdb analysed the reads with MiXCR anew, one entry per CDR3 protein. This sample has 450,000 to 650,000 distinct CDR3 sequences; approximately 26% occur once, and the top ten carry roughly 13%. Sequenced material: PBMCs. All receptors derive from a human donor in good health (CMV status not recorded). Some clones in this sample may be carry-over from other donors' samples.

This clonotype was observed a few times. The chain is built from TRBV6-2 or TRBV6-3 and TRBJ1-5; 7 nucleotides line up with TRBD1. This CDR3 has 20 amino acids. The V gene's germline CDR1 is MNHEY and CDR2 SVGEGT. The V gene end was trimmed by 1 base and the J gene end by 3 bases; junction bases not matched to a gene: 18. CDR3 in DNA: TGTGCCAGCAGTTACTTGCTCGGAGGGGTCAGACAGGGCTCCAATCAGCCCCAGCATTTT. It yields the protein CASSYLLGGVRQGSNQPQHF.

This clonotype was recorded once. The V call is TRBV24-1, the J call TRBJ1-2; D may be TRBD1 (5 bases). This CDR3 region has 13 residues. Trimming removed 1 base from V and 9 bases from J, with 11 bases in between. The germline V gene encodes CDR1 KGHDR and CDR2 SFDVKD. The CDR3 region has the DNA TGTGCCACCAGTGATTTAGCAGGGTCAAGCTACACCTTC. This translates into CATSDLAGSSYTF.

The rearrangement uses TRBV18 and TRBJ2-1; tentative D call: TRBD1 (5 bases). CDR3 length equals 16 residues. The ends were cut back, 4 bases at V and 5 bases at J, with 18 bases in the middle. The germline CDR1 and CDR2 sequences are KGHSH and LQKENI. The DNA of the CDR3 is TGTGCCAGCTCACTAACGACGGCAGGGAAACACAATGAGCAGTTCTTC. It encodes CASSLTTAGKHNEQFF.

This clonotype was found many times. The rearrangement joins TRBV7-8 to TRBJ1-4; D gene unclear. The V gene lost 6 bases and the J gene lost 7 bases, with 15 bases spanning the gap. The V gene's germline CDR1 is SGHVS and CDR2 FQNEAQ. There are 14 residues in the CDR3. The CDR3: CASRLRGGSEKLFF. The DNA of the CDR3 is TGTGCCAGCAGACTCCGGGGAGGAAGTGAAAAACTGTTTTTT.

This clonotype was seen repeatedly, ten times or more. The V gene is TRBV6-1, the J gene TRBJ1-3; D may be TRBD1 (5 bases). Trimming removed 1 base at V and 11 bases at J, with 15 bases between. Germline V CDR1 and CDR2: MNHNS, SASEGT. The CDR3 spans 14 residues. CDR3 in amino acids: CASSEEPSWGAIYF. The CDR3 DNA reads TGTGCCAGCAGTGAAGAGCCGTCGTGGGGCGCCATATATTTT.

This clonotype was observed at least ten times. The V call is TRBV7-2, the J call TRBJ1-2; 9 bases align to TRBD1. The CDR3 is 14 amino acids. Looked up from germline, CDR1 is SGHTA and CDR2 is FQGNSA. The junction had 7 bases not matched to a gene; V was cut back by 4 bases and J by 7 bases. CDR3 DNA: TGTGCCAGCAGCTCTACAGGGGGCCGCGGTGGCTACACCTTC. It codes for CASSSTGGRGGYTF.

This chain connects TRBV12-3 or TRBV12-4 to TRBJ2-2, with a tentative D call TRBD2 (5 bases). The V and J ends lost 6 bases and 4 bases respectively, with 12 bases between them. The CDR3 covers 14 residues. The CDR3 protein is CASSGSGGTGELFF. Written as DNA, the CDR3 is TGTGCCAGCAGCGGAAGCGGTGGCACCGGGGAGCTGTTTTTT.

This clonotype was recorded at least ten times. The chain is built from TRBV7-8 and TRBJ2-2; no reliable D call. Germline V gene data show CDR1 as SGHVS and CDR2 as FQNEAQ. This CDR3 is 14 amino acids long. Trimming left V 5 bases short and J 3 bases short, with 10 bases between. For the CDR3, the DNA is TGTGCCAGCAGCCGGACGTTGGACACCGGGGAGCTGTTTTTT. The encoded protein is CASSRTLDTGELFF.

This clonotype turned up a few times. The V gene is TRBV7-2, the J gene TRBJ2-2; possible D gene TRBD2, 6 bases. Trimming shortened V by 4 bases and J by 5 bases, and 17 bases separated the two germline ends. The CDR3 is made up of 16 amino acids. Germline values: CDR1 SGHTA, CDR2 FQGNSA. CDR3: CASSSAGIRPTGELFF. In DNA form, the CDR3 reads TGTGCCAGCAGCTCCGCGGGGATCCGACCTACCGGGGAGCTGTTTTTT.

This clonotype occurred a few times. This chain's CDR3 is CASSLGMISGANVLTF. The CDR3 DNA follows: TGTGCCAGCAGCTTGGGGATGATTTCTGGGGCCAACGTCCTGACTTTC. The chain employs TRBV5-4 and TRBJ2-6; D gene uncertain. V gave up 0 bases and J gave up 1 base, with 8 bases separating them. Germline V lookup: CDR1 SGHNT, CDR2 YYREEE (reference sequence). The CDR3 extends over 16 amino acids.

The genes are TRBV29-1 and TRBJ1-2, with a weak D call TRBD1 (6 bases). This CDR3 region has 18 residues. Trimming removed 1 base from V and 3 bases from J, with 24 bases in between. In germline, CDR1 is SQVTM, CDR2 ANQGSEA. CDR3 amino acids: CSVEGARTDSRWDYGYTF. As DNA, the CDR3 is TGCAGCGTTGAAGGGGCGAGAACGGACAGCCGATGGGACTATGGCTACACCTTC.

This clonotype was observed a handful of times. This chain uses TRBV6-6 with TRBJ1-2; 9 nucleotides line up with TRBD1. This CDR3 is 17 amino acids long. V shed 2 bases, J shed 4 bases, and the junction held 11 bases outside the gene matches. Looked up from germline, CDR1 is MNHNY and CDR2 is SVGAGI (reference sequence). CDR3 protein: CASSYRSTGGAGYGYTF. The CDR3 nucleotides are TGTGCCAGCAGTTACAGATCCACAGGGGGCGCCGGCTATGGCTACACCTTC.

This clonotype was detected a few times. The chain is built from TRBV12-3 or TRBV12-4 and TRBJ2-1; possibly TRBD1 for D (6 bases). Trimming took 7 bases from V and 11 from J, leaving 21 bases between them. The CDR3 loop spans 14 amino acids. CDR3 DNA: TGTGCCAGCATTACCCGGGACACCCTTGGGAAGCAGTTCTTC. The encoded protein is CASITRDTLGKQFF.

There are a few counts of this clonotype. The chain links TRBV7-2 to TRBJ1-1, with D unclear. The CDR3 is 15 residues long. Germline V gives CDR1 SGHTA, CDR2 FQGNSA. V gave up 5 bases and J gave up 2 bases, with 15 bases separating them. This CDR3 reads CASSTRTEGNTEAFF. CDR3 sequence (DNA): TGTGCCAGCAGCACGCGGACTGAAGGAAACACTGAAGCTTTCTTT.

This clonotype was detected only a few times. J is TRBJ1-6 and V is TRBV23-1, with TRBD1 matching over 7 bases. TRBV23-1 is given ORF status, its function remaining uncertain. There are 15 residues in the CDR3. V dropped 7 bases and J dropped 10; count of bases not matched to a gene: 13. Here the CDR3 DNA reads TGCGCCAGCAACCGACAGGGCTGGCCGCACTCACCCCTCCACTTT. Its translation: CASNRQGWPHSPLHF.

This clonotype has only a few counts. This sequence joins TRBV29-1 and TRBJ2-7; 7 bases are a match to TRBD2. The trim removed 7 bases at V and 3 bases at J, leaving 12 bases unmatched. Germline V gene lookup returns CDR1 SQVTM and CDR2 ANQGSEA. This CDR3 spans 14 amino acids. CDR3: CSAGGSGWNYEQYF. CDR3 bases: TGCAGCGCCGGGGGGAGCGGGTGGAACTACGAGCAGTACTTC.

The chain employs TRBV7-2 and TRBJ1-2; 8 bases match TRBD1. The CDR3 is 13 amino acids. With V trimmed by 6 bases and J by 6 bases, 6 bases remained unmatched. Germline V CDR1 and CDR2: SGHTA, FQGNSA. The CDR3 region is CASSTDRVNGYTF. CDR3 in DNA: TGTGCCAGCAGTACGGACAGGGTCAATGGCTACACCTTC.

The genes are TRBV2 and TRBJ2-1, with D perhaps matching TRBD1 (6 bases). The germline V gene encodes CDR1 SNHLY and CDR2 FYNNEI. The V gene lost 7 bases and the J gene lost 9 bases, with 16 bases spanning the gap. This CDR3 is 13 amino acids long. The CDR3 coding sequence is TGTGCCAGCAAGGGGCCCAGGGGCATTGAGCAGTTCTTC. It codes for CASKGPRGIEQFF.

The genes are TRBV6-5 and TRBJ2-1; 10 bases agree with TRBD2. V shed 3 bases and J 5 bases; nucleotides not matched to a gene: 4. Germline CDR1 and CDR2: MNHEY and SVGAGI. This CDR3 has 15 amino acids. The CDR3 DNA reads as TGTGCCAGCAGTTATACTAGCGGGGCTGACAATGAGCAGTTCTTC. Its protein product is CASSYTSGADNEQFF.

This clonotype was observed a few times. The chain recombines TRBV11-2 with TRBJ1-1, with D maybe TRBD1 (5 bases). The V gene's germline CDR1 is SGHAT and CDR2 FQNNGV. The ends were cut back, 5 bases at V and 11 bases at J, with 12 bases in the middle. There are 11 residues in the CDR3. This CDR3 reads CASSPGEGAFF. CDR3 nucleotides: TGTGCCAGCAGCCCCGGGGAGGGGGCTTTCTTT.

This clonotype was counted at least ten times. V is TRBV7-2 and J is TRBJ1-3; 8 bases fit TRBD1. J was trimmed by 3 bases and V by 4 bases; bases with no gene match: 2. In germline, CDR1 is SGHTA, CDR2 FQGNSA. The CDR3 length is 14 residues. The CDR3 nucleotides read TGTGCCAGCAGCTCAGGGGGCGGTGGAAACACCATATATTTT. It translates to CASSSGGGGNTIYF. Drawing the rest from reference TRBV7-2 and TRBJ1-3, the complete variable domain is GAGVSQSPSNKVTEKGKDVELRCDPISGHTALYWYRQSLGQGLEFLIYFQGNSAPDKSGLPSDRFSAERTGGSVSTLTIQRTQQEDSAVYLCASSSGGGGNTIYFGEGSWLTVV.

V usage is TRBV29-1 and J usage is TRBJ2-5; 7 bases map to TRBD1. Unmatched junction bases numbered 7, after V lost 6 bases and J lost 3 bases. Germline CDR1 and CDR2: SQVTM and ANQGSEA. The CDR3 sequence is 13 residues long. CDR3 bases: TGCAGCGTGGGAAGGGGGCGAAAAGAGACCCAGTACTTC. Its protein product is CSVGRGRKETQYF.

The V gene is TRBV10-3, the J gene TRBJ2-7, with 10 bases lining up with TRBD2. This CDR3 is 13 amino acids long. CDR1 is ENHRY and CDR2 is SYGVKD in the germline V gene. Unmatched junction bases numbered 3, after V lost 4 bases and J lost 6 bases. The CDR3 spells CAISGLAGGEQYV. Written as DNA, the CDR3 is TGTGCCATCAGTGGGTTAGCGGGAGGCGAGCAGTACGTC.

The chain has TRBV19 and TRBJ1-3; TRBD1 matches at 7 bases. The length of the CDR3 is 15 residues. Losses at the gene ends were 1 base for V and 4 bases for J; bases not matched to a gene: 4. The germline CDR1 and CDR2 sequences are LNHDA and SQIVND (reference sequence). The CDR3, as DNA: TGTGCCAGTAGTATAGGAGGGGGCGCCGGAAACACCATATATTTT. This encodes CASSIGGGAGNTIYF.

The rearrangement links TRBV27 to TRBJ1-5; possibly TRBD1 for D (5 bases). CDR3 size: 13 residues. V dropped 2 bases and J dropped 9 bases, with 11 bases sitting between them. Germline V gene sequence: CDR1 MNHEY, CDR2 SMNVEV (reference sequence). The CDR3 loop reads CASSLMIRGPQHF. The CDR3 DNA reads TGTGCCAGCAGTTTAATGATAAGGGGGCCCCAGCATTTT.

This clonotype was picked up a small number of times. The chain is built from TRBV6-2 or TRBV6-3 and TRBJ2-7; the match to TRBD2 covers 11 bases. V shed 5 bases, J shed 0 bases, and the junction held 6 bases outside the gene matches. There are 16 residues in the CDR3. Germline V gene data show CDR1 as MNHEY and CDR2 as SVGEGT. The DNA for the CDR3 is TGTGCCAGCAGTACATCCGGGACTAGCGGCTCCTACGAGCAGTACGTC. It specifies CASSTSGTSGSYEQYV.

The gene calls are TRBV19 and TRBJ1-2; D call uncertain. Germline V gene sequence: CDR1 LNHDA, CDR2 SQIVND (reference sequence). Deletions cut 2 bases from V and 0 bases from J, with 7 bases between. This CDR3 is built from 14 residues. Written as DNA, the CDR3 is TGTGCCAGTAGTATAAGATCTTCTAACTATGGCTACACCTTC. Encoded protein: CASSIRSSNYGYTF.

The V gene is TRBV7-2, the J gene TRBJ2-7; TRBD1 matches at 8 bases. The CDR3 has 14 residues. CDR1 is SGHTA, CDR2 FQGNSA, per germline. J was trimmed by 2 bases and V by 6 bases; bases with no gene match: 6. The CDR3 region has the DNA TGTGCCAGCAGTCAGACAGGGGAAACCTACGAGCAGTACGTC. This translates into CASSQTGETYEQYV.

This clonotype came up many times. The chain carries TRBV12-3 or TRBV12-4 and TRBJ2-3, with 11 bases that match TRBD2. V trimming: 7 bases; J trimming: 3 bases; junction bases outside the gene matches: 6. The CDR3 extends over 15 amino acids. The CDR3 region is CASTGTSGGTDTQYF. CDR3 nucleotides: TGTGCCAGCACTGGGACTAGCGGTGGGACAGATACGCAGTATTTT.

The CDR3 sequence: CASSGTGGEKLFF. CDR3 in DNA: TGTGCCAGCAGCGGGACAGGGGGTGAAAAACTGTTTTTT. The chain combines TRBV7-9 with TRBJ1-4; 11 bases align to TRBD1. Germline-derived CDR1 and CDR2 are SEHNR and FQNEAQ (reference sequence). The V and J ends lost 5 bases and 7 bases, in that order; junction bases with no gene match: 0. There are 13 residues in the CDR3.